This entry lists 23 T cell receptor beta chains sequenced from one sample in a study of control samples from healthy donors and cancer patients. The repertoire was sequenced with immunoSEQ multiplex PCR; TCRdb's copy has only in-frame clones and lacks some. The top ten clones hold around 3% of a sample with 120,000 or so clones, more than 75% of them seen once. Input material: blood. These receptors originate from a man in his sixties in good health.

The J gene is TRBJ2-1, the V gene TRBV3-1 (or the pseudogene TRBV3-2); 10 bases map to TRBD1. The CDR3 is made up of 15 amino acids. Germline-derived CDR1 and CDR2 are LGHDT and YNNKEL (reference sequence). With 0 bases clipped from V and 10 bases from J, the junction kept 6 bases outside the gene matches. The CDR3 is CASSQDWGTGDEQFF. The CDR3 region has the DNA TGTGCCAGCAGCCAAGATTGGGGGACAGGGGACGAGCAGTTCTTC.

The V gene is TRBV5-1, the J gene TRBJ1-4; 7 nucleotides line up with TRBD1. V was pared by 1 base and J by 7 bases, with 1 base of the junction left unmatched. This CDR3 region has 13 residues. The germline V gene has CDR1 SGHRS and CDR2 YFSETQ. The CDR3, as DNA: TGCGCCAGCAGCTTGCGACAGGGTGAAAAACTGTTTTTT. Translated: CASSLRQGEKLFF.

The chain is built from TRBV24-1 and TRBJ1-2; 7 positions match TRBD1. The germline CDR1 and CDR2 sequences are KGHDR and SFDVKD. The CDR3 consists of 14 residues. J was trimmed by 0 bases and V by 6 bases; bases with no gene match: 3. The CDR3 reads CATSQGVTNYGYTF. The CDR3 bases are TGTGCCACCAGTCAGGGGGTGACTAACTATGGCTACACCTTC.

This chain links TRBV28 with TRBJ2-3; unclear D gene. V dropped 6 bases and J dropped 3 bases, with 7 bases sitting between them. The CDR3 spans 12 residues. CDR1 is MDHEN and CDR2 is SYDVKM in the germline V gene. The CDR3 region has the DNA TGTGCCAGCAGGGAGACAACAGATACGCAGTATTTT. Protein product: CASRETTDTQYF.

Only a few counts were recorded for this clone. The J gene is TRBJ1-4, the V gene TRBV23-1; D is uncertain. TRBV23-1 is identified as an open reading frame with a role that is uncertain. The V gene lost 4 bases and the J gene lost 8 bases, with 14 bases spanning the gap. This CDR3 spans 14 amino acids. The CDR3 sequence is CASSRTLNREKLFF. As DNA, the CDR3 is TGCGCCAGCAGTCGAACCCTAAACCGGGAAAAACTGTTTTTT.

The chain uses TRBV28 and TRBJ2-6; TRBD2 might be the D (5 bases). This CDR3 spans 19 amino acids. The V and J ends lost 2 bases and 1 base respectively, with 18 bases between them. Germline V lookup: CDR1 MDHEN, CDR2 SYDVKM. CDR3 nucleotides: TGTGCCAGCAGTTTAAAACTACGCCGGGGATGGTCTGGGGCCAACGTCCTGACTTTC. Translated, it gives CASSLKLRRGWSGANVLTF.

For the CDR3, the DNA is TGTGCCAGCAGCCATTTATTCGGTTCTGAAGCTTTCTTT. Amino acid sequence: CASSHLFGSEAFF. The chain links TRBV3-1 (or the pseudogene TRBV3-2) to TRBJ1-1; D not certain. This CDR3 region has 13 residues. Germline loops: CDR1 LGHDT, CDR2 YNNKEL (reference sequence). V lost 3 bases, J lost 6 bases, and 11 bases lay in between.

This chain joins TRBV11-2 and TRBJ1-2; D is ambiguous. V lost 1 base and J lost 0, with 9 bases in between. There are 15 residues in the CDR3. CDR1 is SGHAT and CDR2 is FQNNGV in the germline V gene. CDR3 amino acids: CASSLVQVSNYGYTF. In nucleotides, the CDR3 is TGTGCCAGCAGCTTAGTTCAGGTGTCTAACTATGGCTACACCTTC. The full variable domain, completed using reference TRBV11-2 and TRBJ1-2, is EAGVAQSPRYKIIEKRQSVAFWCNPISGHATLYWYQQILGQGPKLLIQFQNNGVVDDSQLPKDRFSAERLKGVDSTLKIQPAKLEDSAVYLCASSLVQVSNYGYTFGSGTRLTVV.

The rearrangement joins TRBV16 to TRBJ1-6; D is possibly TRBD1 (6 bases). The CDR3 sequence is 15 residues long. Germline V CDR1 and CDR2: KGHSY, FQNENV. Trimming removed 3 bases at V and 7 bases at J, with 13 bases between. The CDR3 sequence: CASSQLTGLNSPLHF. The CDR3 nucleotides are TGTGCCAGCAGCCAGCTGACAGGTCTGAATTCACCCCTCCACTTT.

The chain links TRBV30 to TRBJ1-2, with D maybe TRBD1 (6 bases). Germline V gives CDR1 GTSNPN, CDR2 SVGIG (reference sequence). The CDR3 sequence is 16 residues long. V dropped 2 bases and J dropped 4 bases, with 20 bases sitting between them. CDR3 sequence (DNA): TGTGCCTGGAGTTCCCGAGCCCCACAGGGCCTCTATGGCTACACCTTC. Its translation: CAWSSRAPQGLYGYTF.

The chain recombines TRBV6-5 with TRBJ1-5; TRBD1 aligns across 12 bases. Per the germline V gene, CDR1 is MNHEY and CDR2 is SVGAGI. This CDR3 has 15 residues. After removal of 0 bases from V and 9 bases from J, the junction contained 3 bases not matched to a gene. CDR3 DNA sequence: TGTGCCAGCAGTTACTCCCGGGACAGGGGGCTGCCCCAGCATTTT. Translating it yields CASSYSRDRGLPQHF.

CDR3 amino acids: CSVGVLGAGEQFF. The CDR3 DNA reads TGCAGCGTTGGAGTTTTGGGGGCCGGTGAGCAGTTCTTC. The genes are TRBV29-1 and TRBJ2-1, with D perhaps matching TRBD1 (6 bases). This CDR3 region has 13 residues. Between the trimmed V and J ends, which lost 4 bases and 9 bases, there was a span of 16 bases. Per the germline V gene, CDR1 is SQVTM and CDR2 is ANQGSEA.

V usage is TRBV24-1 and J usage is TRBJ2-5; 9 nucleotides line up with TRBD1. V was clipped by 4 bases and J by 4 bases; unmatched bases: 6. CDR3 length equals 15 residues. Germline V lookup: CDR1 KGHDR, CDR2 SFDVKD. The CDR3 reads CATSDPGQGTETQYF. For the CDR3, the DNA is TGTGCCACCAGTGACCCGGGACAGGGAACAGAGACCCAGTACTTC.

The chain employs TRBV30 and TRBJ1-1; D might be TRBD1 (5 bases). This CDR3 contains 14 residues. Germline V CDR1 and CDR2: GTSNPN, SVGIG (reference sequence). V lost 3 bases to trimming and J lost 1 base, with 12 bases between them. The CDR3 sequence: CAWRWQGGNTEAFF. Written as DNA, the CDR3 is TGTGCCTGGAGATGGCAGGGCGGGAACACTGAAGCTTTCTTT.

This chain links TRBV30 with TRBJ1-5; D not certain. Germline CDR1 is GTSNPN and CDR2 is SVGIG (reference sequence). This CDR3 region has 14 residues. Between the trimmed V and J ends, which lost 2 bases and 3 bases, there was a span of 11 bases. This CDR3 reads CAWSRSTDNQPQHF. The CDR3 nucleotides read TGTGCCTGGAGTCGGTCAACAGACAATCAGCCCCAGCATTTT.

Worth noting for this clone: The sample contains more than one DNA sequence encoding this CDR3. V usage is TRBV2 and J usage is TRBJ1-5, with D tentatively TRBD1 (6 bases). V gave up 3 bases and J gave up 7 bases, with 13 bases separating them. Germline V CDR1 and CDR2: SNHLY, FYNNEI. CDR3 size: 14 residues. The CDR3 DNA is TGTGCCAGCAGTGACGGGGGGGCAGGACAGCCCCAGCATTTT. Translated, it gives CASSDGGAGQPQHF.

The chain recombines TRBV27 with TRBJ1-5; perhaps TRBD1 as D (6 bases). Germline assignment: CDR1 MNHEY and CDR2 SMNVEV (reference sequence). This CDR3 spans 14 amino acids. Trimming stripped 7 bases from V and 6 bases from J, with 16 bases between. The CDR3 here is CASTSRGYLQPQHF. CDR3 sequence (DNA): TGTGCCAGCACCTCAAGGGGGTACCTTCAGCCCCAGCATTTT.

V is TRBV24-1 and J is TRBJ1-2, with 12 bases aligning to TRBD1. With V trimmed by 3 bases and J by 6 bases, 1 base remained unmatched. CDR1 and CDR2 (germline): KGHDR, SFDVKD. The CDR3 runs to 14 residues. CDR3 DNA sequence: TGTGCCACCAGTGATGGGGACAGGGGGCATGGCTACACCTTC. Protein: CATSDGDRGHGYTF.

This chain uses TRBV7-9 with TRBJ1-3; D unresolved. Per the germline V gene, CDR1 is SEHNR and CDR2 is FQNEAQ (reference sequence). Trimming cost V 1 base and J 2 bases, with 6 bases left between them. The CDR3 runs to 14 residues. The CDR3 sequence: CASSLGAAGNTIYF. For the CDR3, the DNA is TGTGCCAGCAGCTTAGGAGCGGCTGGAAACACCATATATTTT.

V usage is TRBV29-1 and J usage is TRBJ1-3; the D gene is possibly TRBD1 (6 bases). The germline CDR1 and CDR2 sequences are SQVTM and ANQGSEA. The CDR3 is made up of 13 amino acids. Trimming cost V 5 bases and J 2 bases, with 10 bases left between them. In nucleotides, the CDR3 is TGCAGCGTTTCCCGGGACACTGGAAACACCATATATTTT. Translation: CSVSRDTGNTIYF.

This chain joins TRBV28 and TRBJ2-7, with 7 nucleotides matching TRBD1. The CDR3 is made up of 15 amino acids. Germline CDR1 MDHEN, CDR2 SYDVKM. The V segment lost 6 bases and the J segment 10 bases; nucleotides outside the gene matches: 18. The DNA for the CDR3 is TGTGCCAGCAGCCGAGCCGAGGGACAGACCATAGGCCAGTACTTC. Translation gives CASSRAEGQTIGQYF.

The chain recombines TRBV19 with TRBJ1-4; 8 bases are shared with TRBD1. The CDR3 spans 16 residues. V shed 5 bases and J 6 bases; nucleotides not matched to a gene: 11. CDR1 is LNHDA and CDR2 is SQIVND in the germline V gene (reference sequence). This CDR3 is CASSAQPTGADEKLFF. The CDR3 nucleotides are TGTGCCAGTAGTGCCCAACCGACAGGGGCGGATGAAAAACTGTTTTTT.

The chain links TRBV6-2 or TRBV6-3 to TRBJ2-7; the D gene is possibly TRBD2 (5 bases). Germline CDR1 is MNHEY and CDR2 is SVGEGT. This CDR3 is built from 15 residues. Trimming left V 4 bases short and J 6 bases short, with 19 bases between. CDR3 sequence: CASSFAGPRGAEQYF. CDR3 nucleotide sequence: TGTGCCAGCAGTTTCGCCGGGCCCCGGGGTGCCGAGCAGTACTTC.